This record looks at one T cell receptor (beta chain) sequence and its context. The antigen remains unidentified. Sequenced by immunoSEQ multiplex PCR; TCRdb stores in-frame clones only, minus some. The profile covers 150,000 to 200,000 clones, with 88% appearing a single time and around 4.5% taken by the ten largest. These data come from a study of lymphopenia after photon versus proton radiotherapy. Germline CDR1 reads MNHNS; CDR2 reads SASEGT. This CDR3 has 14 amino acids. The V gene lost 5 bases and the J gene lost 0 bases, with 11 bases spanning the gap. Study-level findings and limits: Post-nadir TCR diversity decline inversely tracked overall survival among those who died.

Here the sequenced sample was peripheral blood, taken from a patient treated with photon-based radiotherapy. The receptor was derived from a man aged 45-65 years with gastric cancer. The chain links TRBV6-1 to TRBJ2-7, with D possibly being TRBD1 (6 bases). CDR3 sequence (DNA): TGTGCCAGCAGTACAGGGCCGATCTCCTACGAGCAGTACTTC. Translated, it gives CASSTGPISYEQYF.